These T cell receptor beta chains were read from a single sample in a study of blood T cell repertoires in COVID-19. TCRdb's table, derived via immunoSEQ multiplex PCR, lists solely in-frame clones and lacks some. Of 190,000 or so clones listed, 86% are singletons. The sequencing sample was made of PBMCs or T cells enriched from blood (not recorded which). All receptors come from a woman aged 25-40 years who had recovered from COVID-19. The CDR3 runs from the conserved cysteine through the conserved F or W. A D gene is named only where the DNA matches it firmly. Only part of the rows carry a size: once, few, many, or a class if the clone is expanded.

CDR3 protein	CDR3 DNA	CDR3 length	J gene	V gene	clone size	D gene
CASSSTSLYEQYF	TGTGCCAGCAGCTCAACTAGTCTCTACGAGCAGTACTTC	13	TRBJ2-7	TRBV11-1	.	.
CASSPRLLVAGVAGNEQFF	TGTGCCAGCTCACCACGCCTCTTGGTGGCGGGAGTTGCTGGCAATGAGCAGTTCTTC	19	TRBJ2-1	TRBV18	.	TRBD2
CASSSRGLASTDTQYF	TGTGCCAGCAGCTCGAGGGGGCTAGCTAGCACAGATACGCAGTATTTT	16	TRBJ2-3	TRBV13	.	TRBD1
CASSCATATNEQFF	TGTGCCAGCAGCTGCGCCACTGCCACCAATGAGCAGTTCTTC	14	TRBJ2-1	TRBV21-1	.	.
CAWSVLGQYGTEAFF	TGTGCCTGGAGTGTACTAGGGCAGTATGGCACTGAAGCTTTCTTT	15	TRBJ1-1	TRBV30	.	.
CASSGGTDQETQYF	TGTGCCAGCAGTGGCGGGACAGACCAAGAGACCCAGTACTTC	14	TRBJ2-5	TRBV2	.	.
CASSEAEANSYEQYF	TGTGCCAGCAGTGAAGCGGAGGCTAACTCCTACGAGCAGTACTTC	15	TRBJ2-7	TRBV2	.	.
CASSGAGTGLTDTQYF	TGCGCCAGCAGCGGCGCCGGGACAGGCCTTACAGATACGCAGTATTTT	16	TRBJ2-3	TRBV5-1	.	TRBD1
CASSVGGRGNTIYF	TGTGCCAGTAGTGTCGGAGGTCGGGGAAACACCATATATTTT	14	TRBJ1-3	TRBV19	.	.
CASSALEGATQYF	TGTGCCAGCAGTGCCCTTGAGGGGGCGACGCAGTATTTT	13	TRBJ2-3	TRBV28	once	TRBD1
CASTNPEVGGSPLHF	TGTGCCAGCACCAACCCGGAGGTGGGAGGCTCACCCCTCCACTTT	15	TRBJ1-6	TRBV27	.	.
CASSLVGGADEQYF	TGTGCCAGCAGCTTAGTAGGGGGAGCCGACGAGCAGTACTTC	14	TRBJ2-7	TRBV11-2	.	.
CASLTRTRGYGYTF	TGTGCCAGCCTGACTCGGACCCGGGGGTATGGCTACACCTTC	14	TRBJ1-2	TRBV28	.	.